These 31 T cell receptor beta chains were all obtained from the same sample, sequenced in a study of shared clonotypes between healthy human individuals. TCRdb keeps only in-frame clones here, not all; method: immunoSEQ multiplex PCR. The sample lists 2 million to 2.5 million clones, under 95% occurring once. The material sequenced was naive CD4+ T cells from PBMCs. Subset defined: CD45RA+ positively selected. The receptors originated from a man younger than 35 in good health. Some clones in this sample may be carry-over from other donors' samples.

The chain joins TRBV25-1 to TRBJ2-1; D unresolved. The V end lost 4 bases, the J end lost 0 bases, and 13 bases lay between the germline ends. Germline loops: CDR1 MGHDK, CDR2 SYGVNS. CDR3 length equals 16 residues. DNA of the CDR3: TGTGCCAGCAGTGGCCCTCGGACGGTCTCCTACAATGAGCAGTTCTTC. This encodes CASSGPRTVSYNEQFF.

About this clone itself: At the DNA level, this CDR3 is encoded by other sequences in the same sample as well. The genes are TRBV2 and TRBJ2-5, with D possibly TRBD2 on 5 matching bases. V shed 4 bases and J shed 2 bases, with 8 bases lying between them. The CDR3 has 13 amino acids. CDR1 and CDR2 from the germline V gene are SNHLY and FYNNEI. The DNA of the CDR3 is TGTGCCAGCAGTGGGACTCGGCAAGAGACCCAGTACTTC. Protein product: CASSGTRQETQYF. Supplemented by reference TRBV2 and TRBJ2-5, the full variable domain reads EPEVTQTPSHQVTQMGQEVILRCVPISNHLYFYWYRQILGQKVEFLVSFYNNEISEKSEIFDDQFSVERPDGSNFTLKIRSTKLEDSAMYFCASSGTRQETQYFGPGTRLLVL.

The chain employs TRBV7-9 and TRBJ2-4, with D unclear. V dropped 1 base and J dropped 6 bases, with 16 bases sitting between them. This CDR3 contains 16 residues. Germline loops: CDR1 SEHNR, CDR2 FQNEAQ (reference sequence). CDR3 DNA: TGTGCCAGCAGCTTAGATATCTGGGAAAGCAGAAACATTCAGTACTTC. Translated: CASSLDIWESRNIQYF. Full variable domain (outside the CDR3, taken from reference TRBV7-9 and TRBJ2-4): DTGVSQNPRHKITKRGQNVTFRCDPISEHNRLYWYRQTLGQGPEFLTYFQNEAQLEKSRLLSDRFSAERPKGSFSTLEIQRTEQGDSAMYLCASSLDIWESRNIQYFGAGTRLSVL.

The chain has TRBV9 and TRBJ1-4; D is undetermined. The CDR3 is made up of 15 amino acids. Germline V CDR1 and CDR2: SGDLS, YYNGEE. The V end was cut by 3 bases, the J end by 8 bases, with 17 bases between. The CDR3 nucleotides are TGTGCCAGCAGCGCTCGACTCTCACCGGAGGAAAAACTGTTTTTT. Translation: CASSARLSPEEKLFF. Complete variable domain (other parts from reference TRBV9 and TRBJ1-4): DSGVTQTPKHLITATGQRVTLRCSPRSGDLSVYWYQQSLDQGLQFLIQYYNGEERAKGNILERFSAQQFPDLHSELNLSSLELGDSALYFCASSARLSPEEKLFFGSGTQLSVL.

The V and J genes are TRBV5-1 and TRBJ1-6; D remains unclear. The CDR3 is made up of 15 amino acids. Germline V CDR1 and CDR2: SGHRS, YFSETQ. V lost 4 bases and J 12 bases, leaving 20 bases between the germline ends. The CDR3 is CASSRNFGGEGPLHF. Written as DNA, the CDR3 is TGCGCCAGCAGCCGAAACTTCGGCGGGGAGGGACCCCTCCACTTT. The full variable domain, in which reference TRBV5-1 and TRBJ1-6 provide the parts outside the CDR3, is KAGVTQTPRYLIKTRGQQVTLSCSPISGHRSVSWYQQTPGQGLQFLFEYFSETQRNKGNFPGRFSGRQFSNSRSEMNVSTLELGDSALYLCASSRNFGGEGPLHFGNGTRLTVT.

V gene TRBV19 combines with J gene TRBJ2-1; no firm D call. Per germline, CDR1 LNHDA and CDR2 SQIVND (reference sequence). The CDR3 runs 14 residues. V lost 3 bases, J lost 7 bases, and 13 bases lay in between. The CDR3 sequence is CASSMVGNWNEQFF. The CDR3, as DNA: TGTGCCAGTAGTATGGTGGGGAACTGGAATGAGCAGTTCTTC.

The chain carries TRBV5-8 and TRBJ1-5; 7 bases are a match to TRBD1. The CDR3 totals 13 residues. From germline, CDR1 is SGHTS and CDR2 YDEGEE. V shed 2 bases and J 6 bases; nucleotides not matched to a gene: 2. The CDR3: CASSLRDSQPQHF. CDR3 nucleotides: TGTGCCAGCAGCTTACGGGACAGTCAGCCCCAGCATTTT.

This clone was counted once. Other DNA sequences from this sample encode an identical CDR3 as well. The chain combines TRBV18 with TRBJ2-1; D remains ambiguous. Germline V gene sequence: CDR1 KGHSH, CDR2 LQKENI. The CDR3 length is 14 residues. With 1 base removed from V and 5 bases from J, the gap between germline ends came to 9 bases. CDR3 loop: CASSPQARDNEQFF. CDR3 coding DNA: TGTGCCAGCTCACCACAAGCCCGCGACAATGAGCAGTTCTTC.

This sequence joins TRBV28 and TRBJ1-5, with TRBD1 identical over 10 bases. This CDR3 is built from 15 residues. J lost 1 base, V lost 6 bases, and 3 bases had no gene match. From germline, CDR1 is MDHEN and CDR2 SYDVKM. The chain's CDR3 is CASRATGGSNQPQHF. The CDR3 DNA follows: TGTGCCAGCAGGGCGACAGGGGGCAGCAATCAGCCCCAGCATTTT. The full variable domain, rest sourced from reference TRBV28 and TRBJ1-5, is DVKVTQSSRYLVKRTGEKVFLECVQDMDHENMFWYRQDPGLGLRLIYFSYDVKMKEKGDIPEGYSVSREKKERFSLILESASTNQTSMYLCASRATGGSNQPQHFGDGTRLSIL.

This rearrangement joins TRBV5-1 to TRBJ2-1, with 11 bases lining up with TRBD2. V lost 2 bases, J lost 8 bases, and 3 bases stayed unmatched. The CDR3 extends over 14 amino acids. CDR1 is SGHRS, CDR2 YFSETQ, per germline. For the CDR3, the DNA is TGCGCCAGCAGCTTTACTAGCGGGAGCGATGAGCAGTTCTTC. Translation: CASSFTSGSDEQFF.

The chain employs TRBV30 and TRBJ1-4; D unclear. The CDR3 spans 13 residues. The germline CDR1 and CDR2 sequences are GTSNPN and SVGIG (reference sequence). V lost 0 bases, J lost 8 bases, and 10 bases lay in between. In DNA, the CDR3 is TGTGCCTGGAGTGTAATAGACGGCGAAAAACTGTTTTTT. Translation gives CAWSVIDGEKLFF. The full variable domain, in which reference TRBV30 and TRBJ1-4 provide the parts outside the CDR3, is SQTIHQWPATLVQPVGSPLSLECTVEGTSNPNLYWYRQAAGRGLQLLFYSVGIGQISSEVPQNLSASRPQDRQFILSSKKLLLSDSGFYLCAWSVIDGEKLFFGSGTQLSVL.

The chain links TRBV4-1 to TRBJ2-1; a possible D gene is TRBD1 (5 bases). This CDR3 is 14 amino acids long. Trimming cost V 1 base and J 8 bases, with 12 bases left between them. The V gene's germline CDR1 is MGHRA and CDR2 YSYEKL. The CDR3, as DNA: TGCGCCAGCAGCCAAGGGGGCAGGGTGGATGAGCAGTTCTTC. Translation gives CASSQGGRVDEQFF.

The chain links TRBV7-7 to TRBJ2-3; the D gene is possibly TRBD1 (5 bases). The CDR3 is 15 residues long. In germline, CDR1 is SSHAT, CDR2 FNYEAQ (reference sequence). V lost 0 bases to trimming and J lost 1 base, with 8 bases between them. CDR3 DNA sequence: TGTGCCAGCAGCTTAGCCTGGGGCGGCACAGATACGCAGTATTTT. Its translation: CASSLAWGGTDTQYF.

V gene TRBV9 combines with J gene TRBJ2-3, with TRBD1 as a possible D gene (5 bases). Per germline, CDR1 SGDLS and CDR2 YYNGEE. The ends were cut back, 0 bases at V and 2 bases at J, with 13 bases in the middle. CDR3 length equals 16 residues. CDR3: CASSVVGHPNTDTQYF. The CDR3 region has the DNA TGTGCCAGCAGCGTAGTTGGACACCCCAACACAGATACGCAGTATTTT. Full variable domain (outside the CDR3, taken from reference TRBV9 and TRBJ2-3): DSGVTQTPKHLITATGQRVTLRCSPRSGDLSVYWYQQSLDQGLQFLIQYYNGEERAKGNILERFSAQQFPDLHSELNLSSLELGDSALYFCASSVVGHPNTDTQYFGPGTRLTVL.

V usage is TRBV15 and J usage is TRBJ1-5, with D perhaps TRBD1 (6 bases). Per germline, CDR1 LNHNV and CDR2 YYDKDF (reference sequence). The length of the CDR3 is 13 residues. V lost 3 bases and J lost 5, with 8 bases in between. CDR3 loop: CATSRKGDQPQHF. The DNA for the CDR3 is TGTGCCACCAGCAGGAAGGGGGATCAGCCCCAGCATTTT.

The rearrangement uses TRBV5-1 and TRBJ2-3, with D maybe TRBD2 (6 bases). Germline CDR1 is SGHRS and CDR2 is YFSETQ. The V and J ends lost 0 bases and 6 bases respectively, with 14 bases between them. The length of the CDR3 is 15 residues. The CDR3 bases are TGCGCCAGCAGCTTGGATAGGCTAGCGACGGATACGCAGTATTTT. It translates to CASSLDRLATDTQYF.

The gene calls are TRBV7-2 and TRBJ1-5; maybe TRBD1 (5 bases). The V gene lost 5 bases and the J gene lost 4 bases, with 9 bases spanning the gap. Germline values: CDR1 SGHTA, CDR2 FQGNSA. This CDR3 spans 13 amino acids. The CDR3 sequence is CASSPGGNQPQHF. Written as DNA, the CDR3 is TGTGCCAGCAGCCCCGGGGGAAATCAGCCCCAGCATTTT.

The chain joins TRBV28 to TRBJ1-2; D may be TRBD1 (6 bases). The CDR3 has 14 residues. V dropped 4 bases and J dropped 3 bases, with 12 bases sitting between them. CDR1 MDHEN and CDR2 SYDVKM come from the germline V gene. Written as DNA, the CDR3 is TGTGCCAGCAGTTCCGCGGGGGGCGACTATGGCTACACCTTC. The encoded protein is CASSSAGGDYGYTF.

This clone was found once. The V and J genes are TRBV30 and TRBJ2-1; TRBD2 matches 7 bases. Germline V gene sequence: CDR1 GTSNPN, CDR2 SVGIG (reference sequence). Trimming took 6 bases from V and 2 from J; bases not matched to a gene: 4. The CDR3 contains 13 residues. The CDR3 sequence is CACERDPYNEQFF. As DNA, the CDR3 is TGTGCCTGTGAGCGGGACCCCTACAATGAGCAGTTCTTC.

The chain links TRBV28 to TRBJ1-5; possible D gene TRBD1, 5 bases. In germline, CDR1 is MDHEN, CDR2 SYDVKM. Trimming stripped 6 bases from V and 1 base from J, with 16 bases between. This CDR3 is built from 16 residues. The CDR3 DNA follows: TGTGCCAGCAGGCTTTTTCTGGACACAAGCAATCAGCCCCAGCATTTT. Its translation is CASRLFLDTSNQPQHF.

V and J are TRBV29-1 and TRBJ2-1, with unresolved D. The CDR3 loop spans 16 amino acids. Trimming took off 4 bases at V and 0 bases at J, with 16 bases between the two ends. Per the germline V gene, CDR1 is SQVTM and CDR2 is ANQGSEA. This CDR3 reads CSVVRPDLSSYNEQFF. The CDR3 DNA reads TGCAGCGTTGTACGCCCAGACCTAAGCTCCTACAATGAGCAGTTCTTC.

This sequence joins TRBV5-1 and TRBJ2-7, with D tentatively TRBD1 (5 bases). Looked up from germline, CDR1 is SGHRS and CDR2 is YFSETQ. V lost 4 bases and J lost 6, with 14 bases in between. The CDR3 sequence is 13 residues long. Here the CDR3 reads CASSSPEGVEQYF. DNA for the CDR3: TGCGCCAGCAGCAGCCCGGAAGGGGTCGAGCAGTACTTC.

The J gene is TRBJ2-1, the V gene TRBV5-4; D is ambiguous. CDR3 size: 13 residues. V lost 2 bases to trimming and J lost 5 bases, with 8 bases between them. The germline CDR1 and CDR2 sequences are SGHNT and YYREEE (reference sequence). DNA for the CDR3: TGTGCCAGCAGCTTATTACTAAACAATGAGCAGTTCTTC. The encoded protein is CASSLLLNNEQFF.

This clone has only a few counts. The chain links TRBV30 to TRBJ1-5, with a possible D match to TRBD1 (6 bases). The CDR3 spans 13 residues. Trimming removed 3 bases from V and 5 bases from J, with 11 bases in between. From germline, CDR1 is GTSNPN and CDR2 SVGIG (reference sequence). The CDR3 DNA follows: TGTGCCTGGAGCGGGGACACCTATCAGCCCCAGCATTTT. Protein sequence: CAWSGDTYQPQHF.

J is TRBJ1-5 and V is TRBV7-2; TRBD1 matches at 8 bases. Losses at the gene ends were 6 bases for V and 0 bases for J; bases not matched to a gene: 4. CDR1 is SGHTA, CDR2 FQGNSA, per germline. CDR3 length equals 15 residues. The CDR3 loop is CASRYRGDSNQPQHF. In DNA form, the CDR3 reads TGTGCCAGCAGGTACAGGGGGGATAGCAATCAGCCCCAGCATTTT.

As to this clone: Other DNA sequences of this sample code for an identical CDR3. The chain links TRBV6-1 to TRBJ2-3, with D perhaps assigned TRBD1 or TRBD2 (5 bases each). This CDR3 comprises 13 residues. CDR1 MNHNS and CDR2 SASEGT come from the germline V gene. V was pared by 5 bases and J by 4 bases, with 10 bases between. For the CDR3, the DNA is TGTGCCAGCAGTATCCAGGGAGCAGATACGCAGTATTTT. It specifies CASSIQGADTQYF.

The V gene is TRBV6-5, the J gene TRBJ1-6, with D possibly matching TRBD1 (5 bases). The CDR3 covers 13 residues. V lost 6 bases to trimming and J lost 9 bases, with 12 bases between them. Germline V lookup: CDR1 MNHEY, CDR2 SVGAGI. The CDR3, as DNA: TGTGCCAGCAGCCAGGGTCTTAGTTCACCCCTCCACTTT. This codes for CASSQGLSSPLHF.

The chain couples TRBV5-4 to TRBJ2-7, with 8 bases aligning to TRBD2. J gave up 4 bases and V 4 bases, and 7 bases lay outside the gene matches. This CDR3 is 14 amino acids long. Germline-derived CDR1 and CDR2 are SGHNT and YYREEE (reference sequence). CDR3 amino acids: CASSVGLGRYEQYF. In nucleotides, the CDR3 is TGTGCCAGCAGCGTGGGACTAGGCCGATACGAGCAGTACTTC.

J is TRBJ2-7 and V is TRBV28; 9 nucleotides line up with TRBD2. In germline, CDR1 is MDHEN, CDR2 SYDVKM. Trimming took 3 bases from V and 0 from J; bases not matched to a gene: 6. This CDR3 is 16 amino acids long. The CDR3 DNA follows: TGTGCCAGCAGTTTCGGTCTAGCGGGAAGCTCCTACGAGCAGTACTTC. Encoded protein: CASSFGLAGSSYEQYF.

The V and J genes are TRBV4-1 and TRBJ2-7; 16 bases line up with TRBD2. Germline CDR1 and CDR2: MGHRA and YSYEKL. The CDR3 loop spans 18 amino acids. V lost 3 bases to trimming and J lost 0 bases; unmatched junction nucleotides: 5. CDR3 bases: TGCGCCAGCAGCCAGGGACTAGCGGGAGGGTCCCTCTCCTACGAGCAGTACTTC. The encoded protein is CASSQGLAGGSLSYEQYF.

This chain joins TRBV19 and TRBJ1-2; TRBD1 matches at 7 bases. The germline V gene encodes CDR1 LNHDA and CDR2 SQIVND (reference sequence). The CDR3 loop spans 14 amino acids. The ends lost 4 bases at V and 4 bases at J; junction bases unmatched: 6. CDR3 in amino acids: CASSTRDRAYGYTF. The CDR3 DNA is TGTGCCAGTAGTACCCGGGACAGAGCCTATGGCTACACCTTC.